Listed here are 20 T cell receptor beta chains from one sample, sequenced in a study of cytomegalovirus exposure and HLA in healthy donors. The PCR had 60 Vbeta and 13 Jbeta primers. Only in-frame clones appear in the TCRdb table, and some are missing; sequencing was by immunoSEQ multiplex PCR. The sample holds hundreds of thousands of clones; 70% to 85% are singletons and the top ten take roughly 2.6%. Sequencing used PBMCs. The receptor set was obtained from an older woman in good health and CMV-seropositive.

This chain links TRBV5-1 with TRBJ1-1; tentative D call: TRBD1 (5 bases). The V end lost 4 bases, the J end lost 5 bases, and 15 bases lay between the germline ends. The CDR3 totals 14 residues. Germline V gene lookup returns CDR1 SGHRS and CDR2 YFSETQ. CDR3 DNA sequence: TGCGCCAGCAGCCGCACCGGGGAGGGGACTGAAGCTTTCTTT. Amino acids: CASSRTGEGTEAFF.

The chain has TRBV2 and TRBJ2-7; TRBD2 is a possible D gene (5 bases). V lost 0 bases and J 4 bases, leaving 13 bases between the germline ends. This CDR3 has 15 residues. Germline V gene data show CDR1 as SNHLY and CDR2 as FYNNEI. The CDR3 spells CASSEAEGSYYEQYF. Written as DNA, the CDR3 is TGTGCCAGCAGTGAAGCTGAGGGCTCCTATTACGAGCAGTACTTC.

The CDR3 DNA reads TGTGCCAGCAGCTTAGGGAGGGTCTCTGGAAACACCATATATTTT. As protein: CASSLGRVSGNTIYF. The V and J genes are TRBV13 and TRBJ1-3, with D hard to call. There are 15 residues in the CDR3. From germline, CDR1 is PRHDT and CDR2 FYEKMQ (reference sequence). V lost 0 bases to trimming and J lost 0 bases, with 6 bases between them. The full variable domain, with the rest looked up from reference TRBV13 and TRBJ1-3, is AAGVIQSPRHLIKEKRETATLKCYPIPRHDTVYWYQQGPGQDPQFLISFYEKMQSDKGSIPDRFSAQQFSDYHSELNMSSLELGDSALYFCASSLGRVSGNTIYFGEGSWLTVV.

V is TRBV2 and J is TRBJ2-3; 11 nucleotides align to TRBD2. This CDR3 is built from 16 residues. Germline V gives CDR1 SNHLY, CDR2 FYNNEI. With 6 bases clipped from V and 5 bases from J, the junction kept 10 bases outside the gene matches. CDR3 coding DNA: TGTGCCAGCAGCCAGACTAGCGGGATTTATGGAGATACGCAGTATTTT. Encoded protein: CASSQTSGIYGDTQYF.

In its sample, this clone was seen once. This sequence joins TRBV18 and TRBJ1-4, with D maybe TRBD1 (5 bases). The CDR3 consists of 16 residues. Germline V gene lookup returns CDR1 KGHSH and CDR2 LQKENI. The ends were cut back, 0 bases at V and 5 bases at J, with 13 bases in the middle. The CDR3 nucleotides are TGTGCCAGCTCACCACCGAAGCAGGGCTGGAATGAAAAACTGTTTTTT. This translates into CASSPPKQGWNEKLFF.

The CDR3 region is CASRRGQSYEQYF. Here the CDR3 DNA reads TGTGCCAGCAGGAGGGGACAGTCCTACGAGCAGTACTTC. The V and J genes are TRBV6-1 and TRBJ2-5; 7 bases are shared with TRBD1. The end of the DNA aligns better with TRBJ2-7, so the J call may be wrong. The CDR3 runs 13 residues. Germline V CDR1 and CDR2: MNHNS, SASEGT.

In DNA form, the CDR3 reads TGCGCCAGCAGCTTGTCGTGGGGGGGATATGGCTACACCTTC. It is translated as CASSLSWGGYGYTF. The chain uses TRBV5-1 and TRBJ1-2, with D perhaps TRBD1 (5 bases). Germline assignment: CDR1 SGHRS and CDR2 YFSETQ. V gave up 1 base and J gave up 5 bases, with 12 bases separating them. The CDR3 runs to 14 residues. The full variable domain, with the rest looked up from reference TRBV5-1 and TRBJ1-2, is KAGVTQTPRYLIKTRGQQVTLSCSPISGHRSVSWYQQTPGQGLQFLFEYFSETQRNKGNFPGRFSGRQFSNSRSEMNVSTLELGDSALYLCASSLSWGGYGYTFGSGTRLTVV.

This chain links TRBV27 with TRBJ2-3; TRBD2 aligns across 13 bases. The CDR3 runs 15 residues. The V segment lost 8 bases and the J segment 5 bases; nucleotides outside the gene matches: 7. Germline assignment: CDR1 MNHEY and CDR2 SMNVEV (reference sequence). The CDR3 nucleotides read TGTGCCAGCGGAGGACTAGCGGGGGTTGTAGATACGCAGTATTTT. It is translated as CASGGLAGVVDTQYF.

The chain uses TRBV19 and TRBJ2-1; a weak D match, TRBD2 (5 bases). The CDR3 is 13 amino acids. Trimming shortened V by 2 bases and J by 8 bases, and 10 bases separated the two germline ends. Germline V gives CDR1 LNHDA, CDR2 SQIVND (reference sequence). CDR3 nucleotides: TGTGCCAGTAGTATATTGCTCGGGGATGAGCAGTTCTTC. Translating gives CASSILLGDEQFF.

V and J are TRBV18 and TRBJ1-2; maybe TRBD1 (6 bases). This CDR3 has 14 amino acids. Germline CDR1 reads KGHSH; CDR2 reads LQKENI. Trimming pared 0 bases from V and 7 bases from J, leaving 12 bases between. As DNA, the CDR3 is TGTGCCAGCTCACCACCGGGACAACCCCCTGGCTACACCTTC. It encodes CASSPPGQPPGYTF.

The gene calls are TRBV9 and TRBJ2-1; D gene unclear. V was clipped by 1 base and J by 0 bases, with 11 bases between them. The length of the CDR3 is 16 residues. Germline-derived CDR1 and CDR2 are SGDLS and YYNGEE. CDR3 coding DNA: TGTGCCAGCAGCGTAACGTCTGGCCGCTCCTACAATGAGCAGTTCTTC. This sequence encodes CASSVTSGRSYNEQFF.

The chain carries TRBV5-4 and TRBJ1-6; D uncertain. This CDR3 is 15 amino acids long. Germline CDR1 SGHNT, CDR2 YYREEE (reference sequence). Trimming shortened V by 0 bases and J by 7 bases, and 11 bases separated the two germline ends. CDR3 region: CASSLGGERNSPLHF. CDR3 bases: TGTGCCAGCAGCTTGGGCGGGGAGAGAAATTCACCCCTCCACTTT.

V usage is TRBV7-9 and J usage is TRBJ1-2; 8 bases fit TRBD1. Losses at the gene ends were 6 bases for V and 7 bases for J; bases not matched to a gene: 7. CDR1 and CDR2 from the germline V gene are SEHNR and FQNEAQ (reference sequence). CDR3 length equals 13 residues. CDR3 coding DNA: TGTGCCAGCAGATCTACAGGGGGTAGTGGCTACACCTTC. It specifies CASRSTGGSGYTF.

J is TRBJ1-1 and V is TRBV9; tentative D call: TRBD1 (5 bases). Trimming removed 4 bases from V and 0 bases from J, with 13 bases in between. Germline-derived CDR1 and CDR2 are SGDLS and YYNGEE. The CDR3 has 15 residues. Here the CDR3 reads CASSFTDRLNTEAFF. CDR3 DNA sequence: TGTGCCAGCAGCTTTACCGACAGACTGAACACTGAAGCTTTCTTT.

The V call is TRBV6-1, the J call TRBJ1-2; TRBD1 matches at 7 bases. CDR3 length: 14 residues. Germline CDR1 is MNHNS and CDR2 is SASEGT. Trimming cost V 10 bases and J 1 base; bases outside gene matches: 9. Here the CDR3 DNA reads TGTGCCAACTCCCGGGACAGCTATAACTATGGCTACACCTTC. It translates to CANSRDSYNYGYTF.

The chain uses TRBV29-1 and TRBJ1-2, with a weak D call TRBD1 (5 bases). CDR1 is SQVTM and CDR2 is ANQGSEA in the germline V gene. The CDR3 is 13 amino acids. V shed 7 bases and J shed 4 bases, with 16 bases lying between them. CDR3 loop: CSGSTGLLYGYTF. CDR3 nucleotides: TGCAGCGGTTCCACGGGACTCCTCTATGGCTACACCTTC.

The rearrangement uses TRBV2 and TRBJ2-1; no firm D call. The CDR3 contains 14 residues. Trimming took 6 bases from V and 0 from J, leaving 9 bases between them. The germline V gene encodes CDR1 SNHLY and CDR2 FYNNEI. The CDR3 loop is CASSPNFSYNEQFF. Written as DNA, the CDR3 is TGTGCCAGCAGCCCCAACTTCTCCTACAATGAGCAGTTCTTC.

This chain joins TRBV7-2 and TRBJ2-2, with D maybe TRBD1 (6 bases). V dropped 5 bases and J dropped 6 bases, with 10 bases sitting between them. This CDR3 has 13 amino acids. Germline V lookup: CDR1 SGHTA, CDR2 FQGNSA. Here the CDR3 reads CASSTGFPGELFF. The CDR3 nucleotides are TGTGCCAGCAGCACAGGGTTTCCCGGGGAGCTGTTTTTT.

V and J are TRBV6-6 and TRBJ1-4, with 10 bases matching TRBD1. In germline, CDR1 is MNHNY, CDR2 SVGAGI (reference sequence). Trimming cost V 6 bases and J 6 bases; bases outside gene matches: 7. CDR3 length: 15 residues. The CDR3 here is CASSNRDRGDEKLFF. DNA for the CDR3: TGTGCCAGCAGCAACCGGGACAGGGGAGATGAAAAACTGTTTTTT.

The chain has TRBV29-1 and TRBJ1-5; 8 bases match TRBD1. Germline assignment: CDR1 SQVTM and CDR2 ANQGSEA. Losses at the gene ends were 4 bases for V and 5 bases for J; bases not matched to a gene: 4. This CDR3 is 13 amino acids long. The CDR3 region is CSVAGGIDQPQHF. In DNA form, the CDR3 reads TGCAGCGTTGCAGGGGGCATCGATCAGCCCCAGCATTTT. Full variable domain (outside the CDR3, taken from reference TRBV29-1 and TRBJ1-5): SAVISQKPSRDICQRGTSLTIQCQVDSQVTMMFWYRQQPGQSLTLIATANQGSEATYESGFVIDKFPISRPNLTFSTLTVSNMSPEDSSIYLCSVAGGIDQPQHFGDGTRLSIL.